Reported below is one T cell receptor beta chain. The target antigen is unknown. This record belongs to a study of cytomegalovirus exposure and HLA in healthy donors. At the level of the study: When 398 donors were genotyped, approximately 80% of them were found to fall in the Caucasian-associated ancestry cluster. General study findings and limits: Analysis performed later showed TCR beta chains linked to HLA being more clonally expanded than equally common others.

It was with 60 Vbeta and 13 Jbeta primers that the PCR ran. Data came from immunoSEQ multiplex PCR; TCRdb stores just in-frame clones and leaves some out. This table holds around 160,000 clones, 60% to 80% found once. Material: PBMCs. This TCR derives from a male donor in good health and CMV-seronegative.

CDR3 nucleotides: TGCGCCAGCAGCCAAGATCATTGGGACAGGGGGCGCGAAATCTATGGCTACACCTTC. It is translated as CASSQDHWDRGREIYGYTF. The chain uses TRBV4-3 and TRBJ1-2, with 12 bases matching TRBD1. Trimming at V came to 0 bases and at J to 4 bases, leaving 12 bases not matched to a gene. Germline values: CDR1 LGHNA, CDR2 YSLEER. This CDR3 region has 19 residues.